This passage covers 16 T cell receptor beta chains from one sample sequenced in a study of CD4 T cells in relation to SARS-CoV-2 and coronaviruses. Assay used: immunoSEQ multiplex PCR; TCRdb lists only in-frame clones, some missing. The sample has 50,000 to 70,000 clones, approximately 90% seen once; the top ten hold under 0.4%. Material: naive CD4+ T cells from PBMCs. Subset denoted: naive CD4+ T cells isolated by negative enrichment. The receptors shown here come from an adult with COVID-19.

The chain uses TRBV5-1 and TRBJ2-5; the D gene is possibly TRBD2 (6 bases). The CDR3 is 20 residues long. Trimming removed 5 bases from V and 4 bases from J, with 33 bases in between. Germline CDR1 is SGHRS and CDR2 is YFSETQ. The CDR3 spells CASRGVGSSSGGTKGETQYF. The CDR3 coding sequence is TGCGCCAGCAGAGGCGTGGGATCTTCATCCGGAGGGACGAAAGGAGAGACCCAGTACTTC.

This chain connects TRBV5-1 to TRBJ2-3; the D gene is possibly TRBD2 (6 bases). The CDR3 runs 17 residues. V lost 3 bases and J 0 bases, leaving 17 bases between the germline ends. Looked up from germline, CDR1 is SGHRS and CDR2 is YFSETQ. The CDR3 is CASSSAATSQSTDTQYF. CDR3 coding DNA: TGCGCCAGCAGCTCCGCTGCTACTAGCCAAAGCACAGATACGCAGTATTTT.

The chain carries TRBV6-2 or TRBV6-3 and TRBJ2-7; D not resolved. The V gene's germline CDR1 is MNHEY and CDR2 SVGEGT. V lost 0 bases to trimming and J lost 1 base, with 10 bases between them. CDR3 length equals 15 residues. CDR3 bases: TGTGCCAGCAGTTACTCGTCTTGGTTATCCTACGAGCAGTACTTC. The encoded protein is CASSYSSWLSYEQYF.

The J gene is TRBJ2-2, the V gene TRBV27, with unresolved D. Germline lookup yields CDR1 MNHEY and CDR2 SMNVEV (reference sequence). The CDR3 spans 16 residues. Trimming stripped 3 bases from V and 0 bases from J, with 11 bases between. This CDR3 is CASSFVSESNTGELFF. In nucleotides, the CDR3 is TGTGCCAGCAGTTTTGTGTCGGAATCGAACACCGGGGAGCTGTTTTTT.

This chain connects TRBV6-6 to TRBJ2-1, with TRBD2 identical over 7 bases. The CDR3 length is 13 residues. With V trimmed by 6 bases and J by 7 bases, 6 bases remained unmatched. Germline V gene lookup returns CDR1 MNHNY and CDR2 SVGAGI (reference sequence). The CDR3 sequence: CASSPGLGNEQFF. CDR3 DNA sequence: TGTGCCAGCAGCCCCGGACTAGGGAATGAGCAGTTCTTC.

This clone was detected once. The V gene is TRBV7-3, the J gene TRBJ2-2; D may correspond to TRBD1 or TRBD2 (5 bases each). The CDR3 contains 14 residues. V was cut by 5 bases and J by 6 bases, with 13 bases left in between. CDR1 and CDR2 (germline): SGHTA, FQGTGA. The CDR3 sequence is CASSRSGGAGELFF. CDR3 DNA: TGTGCCAGCAGCAGAAGTGGGGGAGCCGGGGAGCTGTTTTTT.

J is TRBJ2-7 and V is TRBV12-3 or TRBV12-4; D uncertain. This CDR3 has 12 residues. V lost 5 bases and J 0 bases, leaving 5 bases between the germline ends. CDR3 sequence: CASSPNSYEQYF. The CDR3 region has the DNA TGTGCCAGCAGTCCAAACTCCTACGAGCAGTACTTC.

This chain connects TRBV6-5 to TRBJ2-7; D may be TRBD1 (6 bases). The CDR3 consists of 14 residues. Germline CDR1 reads MNHEY; CDR2 reads SVGAGI. V was shortened by 2 bases and J by 6 bases, with 14 bases between the two germline ends. CDR3: CASSYRHRDGEQYF. The CDR3 coding sequence is TGTGCCAGCAGTTACCGCCACAGGGACGGCGAGCAGTACTTC.

The rearrangement joins TRBV3-1 (or the pseudogene TRBV3-2) to TRBJ2-1; 11 nucleotides align to TRBD2. Trimming removed 3 bases from V and 9 bases from J; junction bases left unmatched: 7. Germline assignment: CDR1 LGHDT and CDR2 YNNKEL (reference sequence). The CDR3 contains 15 residues. DNA for the CDR3: TGTGCCAGCAGCCAGGGAACCGGGACTAGCGGTGAGCAGTTCTTC. This encodes CASSQGTGTSGEQFF.

This chain links TRBV5-4 with TRBJ1-1; possibly TRBD1 for D (6 bases). The CDR3 runs 14 residues. Germline V gene sequence: CDR1 SGHNT, CDR2 YYREEE (reference sequence). V lost 1 base and J 1 base, leaving 8 bases between the germline ends. The DNA for the CDR3 is TGTGCCAGCAGCTTGCGAGGGGGGAACACTGAAGCTTTCTTT. Its protein is CASSLRGGNTEAFF.

The chain uses TRBV14 and TRBJ2-2; D gene uncertain. This CDR3 is built from 17 residues. V was cut by 0 bases and J by 3 bases, with 14 bases left in between. The germline gives CDR1 SGHDN, CDR2 FVKESK. The CDR3 nucleotides are TGTGCCAGCAGCCAAGATGTCTCATACGGGTACACCGGGGAGCTGTTTTTT. Protein: CASSQDVSYGYTGELFF.

CDR3 DNA sequence: TGTGCCAGCAGCGTACGTGAGCTAGCGGGAGGGACCCAGTACTTC. Its protein is CASSVRELAGGTQYF. The chain combines TRBV9 with TRBJ2-5, with TRBD2 matching over 11 bases. The CDR3 totals 15 residues. Trimming at V came to 1 base and at J to 7 bases, leaving 6 bases not matched to a gene. In germline, CDR1 is SGDLS, CDR2 YYNGEE.

This rearrangement joins TRBV28 to TRBJ2-7; 9 bases agree with TRBD1. V trimming: 2 bases; J trimming: 0 bases; junction bases outside the gene matches: 2. The CDR3 spans 15 residues. Per germline, CDR1 MDHEN and CDR2 SYDVKM. The CDR3 loop is CASSLRGQGSYEQYF. The CDR3 coding sequence is TGTGCCAGCAGTTTAAGGGGACAGGGCTCCTACGAGCAGTACTTC. Full variable domain (remainder filled in from reference TRBV28 and TRBJ2-7): DVKVTQSSRYLVKRTGEKVFLECVQDMDHENMFWYRQDPGLGLRLIYFSYDVKMKEKGDIPEGYSVSREKKERFSLILESASTNQTSMYLCASSLRGQGSYEQYFGPGTRLTVT.

The chain recombines TRBV24-1 with TRBJ1-5; 7 nucleotides align to TRBD1. The V and J ends lost 9 bases and 4 bases, in that order; junction bases with no gene match: 20. This CDR3 is 18 amino acids long. Germline V CDR1 and CDR2: KGHDR, SFDVKD. CDR3 DNA sequence: TGTGCCACCCTCTTTAGGCCGGGACAGACAAGACTAAATCAGCCCCAGCATTTT. Amino acids: CATLFRPGQTRLNQPQHF.

This chain uses TRBV13 with TRBJ2-1, with TRBD2 as a possible D gene (7 bases). The CDR3 consists of 20 residues. CDR1 and CDR2 from the germline V gene are PRHDT and FYEKMQ (reference sequence). Trimming pared 5 bases from V and 5 bases from J, leaving 31 bases between. CDR3 sequence (DNA): TGTGCCAGCAGCCTGGGGCTGGATGGGAGGGGGAGGTTCCTTCACAATGAGCAGTTCTTC. This encodes CASSLGLDGRGRFLHNEQFF.

The chain employs TRBV19 and TRBJ2-3; 7 bases map to TRBD2. Germline CDR1 is LNHDA and CDR2 is SQIVND (reference sequence). V lost 3 bases to trimming and J lost 4 bases; unmatched junction nucleotides: 4. The CDR3 runs 14 residues. DNA for the CDR3: TGTGCCAGTAGTATTCGCGGGAGCGCAGATACGCAGTATTTT. Protein: CASSIRGSADTQYF. Variable domain in full (rest from reference TRBV19 and TRBJ2-3): DGGITQSPKYLFRKEGQNVTLSCEQNLNHDAMYWYRQDPGQGLRLIYYSQIVNDFQKGDIAEGYSVSREKKESFPLTVTSAQKNPTAFYLCASSIRGSADTQYFGPGTRLTVL.